Listed below are T cell receptor beta chains from one sample, sequenced in a study of vaccination and CD4 T cells after COVID-19. TCRdb re-analysed the PCR reads in MiXCR, keeping a single row per CDR3 protein. The sample lists roughly 20,000 distinct CDR3 sequences; around 60% were seen once. No antigen has been identified for these receptors. Sequences were derived from CD4+ T cells from blood, cultured in vitro, sampled after SARS-CoV-2 vaccination. The receptor source for this set is a human donor who had recovered from COVID-19. Each CDR3 is given with its conserved first and last residue. D genes are given only for firm matches. The size of a clone is reported for some rows only, either as once, few or many, or as a class for expanded clones.

J | V | D | size | DNA | CDR3
TRBJ1-5 | TRBV12-3/TRBV12-4 | NA | NA | TGTGCCAGCAGTTTATCCGGACGGGATGAACAGCCCCAGCATTTT | CASSLSGRDEQPQHF
TRBJ2-5 | TRBV20-1 | NA | NA | TGCAGTGCTAGAGATTCGGGCAGGGCAGAGACCCAGTACTTC | CSARDSGRAETQYF
TRBJ1-5 | TRBV5-8 | NA | NA | TGTGCCAGCAGAGGGTGGACGGAAAATAGCAATCAGCCCCAGCATTTT | CASRGWTENSNQPQHF
TRBJ1-5 | TRBV7-2 | TRBD1 | NA | TGTGCCAGCAGCCAGACAGGGGGCTATAGCAATCAGCCCCAGCATTTT | CASSQTGGYSNQPQHF
TRBJ1-2 | TRBV6-1 | TRBD1 | NA | TGTGCCAGCAGAGCACTGGGACAGGAGAAGGGCTACACCTTC | CASRALGQEKGYTF
TRBJ1-2 | TRBV5-6 | NA | NA | TGTGCCAGCAGCTTGGGTTCCAGGGCTTCAAGTAGCTACACCTTC | CASSLGSRASSSYTF
TRBJ1-2 | TRBV27 | NA | NA | TGTGCCAGCAGTTTATCGGGTTTTAACTATGGCTACACCTTC | CASSLSGFNYGYTF
TRBJ2-7 | TRBV7-3 | NA | NA | TGTGCCAGCAGCCAAGACTACGAGCAGTACTTC | CASSQDYEQYF
TRBJ1-3 | TRBV7-6 | NA | few | TGTGCCAGCAGCCCGGCCCCTATCCTGCCAGGAAACACCATATATTTT | CASSPAPILPGNTIYF
TRBJ2-7 | TRBV27 | NA | NA | TGTGCCAGCAGTTTGAGAAGCGGACCTTCCTACGAGCAGTACTTC | CASSLRSGPSYEQYF
TRBJ2-3 | TRBV20-1 | TRBD2 | NA | TGCAGCCCCAATAGCGGGAGAAGGACAGATACGCAGTATTTT | CSPNSGRRTDTQYF
TRBJ2-3 | TRBV20-1 | TRBD2 | NA | TGCAGTGCTAGAGATGTGGGGGGGGCAGATACGCAGTATTTT | CSARDVGGADTQYF
TRBJ1-1 | TRBV2 | NA | few | TGTGCCAGCACTATAAGTGCAGTGAACACTGAAGCTTTCTTT | CASTISAVNTEAFF
TRBJ1-2 | TRBV7-9 | NA | NA | TGTGCCAGCAGCCGATCCGGGACCCCAGGCTACACCTTC | CASSRSGTPGYTF
TRBJ1-2 | TRBV11-3 | NA | NA | TGTGCCAGCAGGGCGGCAGGGACCAACTATGGCTACACCTTC | CASRAAGTNYGYTF
TRBJ2-2 | TRBV6-2/TRBV6-3 | TRBD1 | NA | TGTGCCAGCAGCTGGGGACAGATAAACACCGGGGAGCTGTTTTTT | CASSWGQINTGELFF
TRBJ2-1 | TRBV15 | NA | few | TGTGCCACCAGCAGAGATTTGTGGAATGAGCAGTTCTTC | CATSRDLWNEQFF
TRBJ2-7 | TRBV20-1 | TRBD2 | NA | TGCAGTGCTAGAGTTCAGCGGGAGGGCCGCGAGCAGTACTTC | CSARVQREGREQYF
TRBJ2-5 | TRBV20-1 | TRBD1 | NA | TGCAGTGGGCCTTCCATCCGGGACAGACAAGAGACCCAGTACTTC | CSGPSIRDRQETQYF
TRBJ2-7 | TRBV12-3/TRBV12-4 | NA | once | TGTGCCAGCAGTAGAGGGGTATTTTACGAGCAGTACTTC | CASSRGVFYEQYF
TRBJ1-2 | TRBV9 | NA | once | TGTGCCAGCAGCGGCAACAGGGTCCGTAACTATGGCTACACCTTC | CASSGNRVRNYGYTF
TRBJ2-7 | TRBV15 | NA | NA | TGTGCCACCAGCAGAGAGAGGAGGAACTACGAGCAGTACTTC | CATSRERRNYEQYF
TRBJ1-6 | TRBV2 | NA | NA | TGTGCCAGCAGTGAAACCGGGAGAGAAGATTCACCCCTCCACTTT | CASSETGREDSPLHF
TRBJ2-6 | TRBV30 | TRBD1 | NA | TGTGCCTGGGGGACAGCCGGGGCCAACGTCCTGACTTTC | CAWGTAGANVLTF
TRBJ2-3 | TRBV20-1 | TRBD2 | NA | TGCAGCACAGGGACTAGCGGGGGGAACCTGGGGGATACGCAGTATTTT | CSTGTSGGNLGDTQYF
TRBJ1-1 | TRBV5-1 | NA | NA | TGCGCCAGCAGCTTGGCCAAGGACACTGAAGCTTTCTTT | CASSLAKDTEAFF
TRBJ2-3 | TRBV24-1 | NA | few | TGTGCCACCAGTGATTCGGTGGGGGCAGATACGCAGTATTTT | CATSDSVGADTQYF
TRBJ1-2 | TRBV5-4 | NA | few | TGTGCCAGCAGCTTGGGGGGGGCGGACTATGGCTACACCTTC | CASSLGGADYGYTF
TRBJ1-1 | TRBV5-1 | NA | few | TGCGCCAGCAGCTTGGCCGGGGCCGCAGGGGCTTTCTTT | CASSLAGAAGAFF
TRBJ1-1 | TRBV7-9 | TRBD1 | few | TGTGCCAGCAGTTTGTTCGGACAGGGAAACACTGAAGCTTTCTTT | CASSLFGQGNTEAFF
TRBJ1-2 | TRBV24-1 | NA | NA | TGTGCCACCAGTGATAGCAGGGGCGACTATGGCTACACCTTC | CATSDSRGDYGYTF
TRBJ2-5 | TRBV18 | NA | few | TGTGCCAGCTCACCACTTTCAGCAGGGATATTGGAGACCCAGTACTTC | CASSPLSAGILETQYF
TRBJ2-7 | TRBV11-2 | NA | NA | TGTGCCAGCAGCTTGGCCGTTTACGAGCAGTACTTC | CASSLAVYEQYF
TRBJ1-2 | TRBV27 | TRBD1 | few | TGTGCCAGCAGTCCGGGGACAGGTAGTAACTATGGCTACACCTTC | CASSPGTGSNYGYTF
TRBJ2-5 | TRBV10-3 | NA | NA | TGTGCCATCAGTGATTCACATCTCCAAGAGACCCAGTACTTC | CAISDSHLQETQYF
TRBJ1-1 | TRBV7-3 | NA | NA | TGTGCCAGCAGCTTAAGAGGATCCCAGGGCGTCTGGAACACTGAAGCTTTCTTT | CASSLRGSQGVWNTEAFF
TRBJ1-2 | TRBV15 | NA | NA | TGTGCCACCAGCAGAGATAAGGGACTGGACTATGGCTACACCTTC | CATSRDKGLDYGYTF
TRBJ2-5 | TRBV7-3 | NA | NA | TGTGCCAGCAGCTCTCAGGGTTTTGGGGAGACCCAGTACTTC | CASSSQGFGETQYF
TRBJ2-7 | TRBV19 | TRBD1 | NA | TGTGCCAGTAGTACGCGTACAGGGGGAGCGAGGGACGAGCAGTACTTC | CASSTRTGGARDEQYF
TRBJ2-2 | TRBV7-3 | TRBD2 | NA | TGTGCCAGCAGCTTAAATGGCGGGAGGGGGGAGCTGTTTTTT | CASSLNGGRGELFF
TRBJ2-3 | TRBV10-3 | NA | NA | TGTGCCATCAGGGTGTATACCCCGGACCTATACGTGGGCACAGATACGCAGTATTTT | CAIRVYTPDLYVGTDTQYF
TRBJ2-7 | TRBV2 | NA | NA | TGTGCCACCACGACCTCACGCAGGATAACCTACGAGCAGTACTTC | CATTTSRRITYEQYF
TRBJ1-1 | TRBV6-1 | NA | NA | TGTGCCAGCAGCATACAGTTCATGAACACTGAAGCTTTCTTT | CASSIQFMNTEAFF
TRBJ1-2 | TRBV27 | NA | NA | TGTGCCAGCAGTTTATCTGGAAATAACTATGGCTACACCTTC | CASSLSGNNYGYTF
TRBJ2-1 | TRBV20-1 | TRBD2 | NA | TGCAGTGCTAGAACAATTCCTAGCGGGGTCCCCGGCGATGATGAGCAGTTCTTC | CSARTIPSGVPGDDEQFF
TRBJ2-5 | TRBV7-6 | TRBD2 | few | TGTGCCAGCAGCCCGACACTGACTAGCGGGGGGGCAGCCCAGTACTTC | CASSPTLTSGGAAQYF
TRBJ1-4 | TRBV28 | TRBD1 | NA | TGTGCCAGCAAGAACAGGGGAGAAAAACTGTTTTTT | CASKNRGEKLFF
TRBJ1-5 | TRBV20-1 | TRBD1 | NA | TGCAGTGCTAGTAGGGGACAGGGAGGCAATCAGCCCCAGCATTTT | CSASRGQGGNQPQHF
TRBJ1-2 | TRBV20-1 | TRBD1 | NA | TGCAGTGCTAGTGGGACAGGGGCTGGCTACACCTTC | CSASGTGAGYTF
TRBJ2-5 | TRBV7-2 | NA | NA | TGTGCCAGCAGTTTCCTCAGGGGGGGGGGGGAGACCCAGTACTTC | CASSFLRGGGETQYF
TRBJ1-5 | TRBV20-1 | TRBD1 | NA | TGCAGTGCTAACCAAGGGACAGTAAAACAGCCCCAGCATTTT | CSANQGTVKQPQHF
TRBJ1-1 | TRBV7-9 | NA | few | TGTGCCAGCAGCTTAACCCGGGGGGCAGCTTTCTTT | CASSLTRGAAFF
TRBJ2-3 | TRBV6-2/TRBV6-3 | TRBD2 | NA | TGTGCCAGCAGCCTCCGAGGTAGCGGGGCCCGGGCAGATACGCAGTATTTT | CASSLRGSGARADTQYF
TRBJ1-1 | TRBV7-9 | NA | NA | TGTGCCAGCAGCTTGGGGGCTGCACCTACGAGCACTGAAGCTTTCTTT | CASSLGAAPTSTEAFF
TRBJ2-3 | TRBV7-2 | NA | NA | TGTGCCAGCAGCCCGGACGTACGCACAGATACGCAGTATTTT | CASSPDVRTDTQYF
TRBJ1-1 | TRBV11-3 | NA | NA | TGTGCCAGCAGCTTCGGCCCGAAAGGCACTGAAGCTTTCTTT | CASSFGPKGTEAFF
TRBJ2-5 | TRBV9 | TRBD1 | NA | TGTGCCAGCAGCGCCCGGGACAGTGGTAGGGAGACCCAGTACTTC | CASSARDSGRETQYF
TRBJ2-3 | TRBV20-1 | NA | NA | TGCAGTGGTCGAGGGGGGGGCACAGATTCGCAGTATTTT | CSGRGGGTDSQYF
TRBJ1-2 | TRBV7-2 | NA | NA | TGTGCCAGCAGCTTAGTCGTGTGGCAGGGTCGGGGCTACACCTTC | CASSLVVWQGRGYTF
TRBJ2-3 | TRBV25-1 | TRBD2 | NA | TGTGCCAGCAGTGAACGATCCGTGGTAGCGGGAGCCGATACGCAGTATTTT | CASSERSVVAGADTQYF